This T cell receptor beta chain appears in the sequencing data of a study of cytomegalovirus exposure and HLA in healthy donors. Overall study: Some 85 million unique TCRs, all from HLA-typed donors, were included in an early release of the data. Broader study findings: Because they were indistinguishable, some V segments, including TRBV6-2 and TRBV6-3, were excluded.

60 Vbeta and 13 Jbeta primers were used in PCR. Libraries were prepared by immunoSEQ multiplex PCR; TCRdb keeps only in-frame clonotypes and omits some of them. This table has approximately 170,000 clones, 76% appearing once. This CDR3 comprises 18 residues. Trimming took 1 base from V and 0 from J; bases not matched to a gene: 8. CDR1 and CDR2 from the germline V gene are MGHRA and YSYEKL. Comment on this clone: Its antigen is not identified.

The chain employs TRBV4-1 and TRBJ1-2; TRBD1 matches at 10 bases. This TCR was sampled from a female donor in good health and CMV-seronegative. Sequenced input: PBMCs. The CDR3 spells CASSQGWRDRGSNYGYTF. CDR3 DNA sequence: TGCGCCAGCAGCCAAGGGTGGCGGGACAGGGGATCTAACTATGGCTACACCTTC.